Below are 18 T cell receptor beta chains sequenced from a single sample in a study of a mutant IDH1 vaccine in newly diagnosed glioma. The method was immunoSEQ multiplex PCR; TCRdb's version includes in-frame clones alone and lacks a portion of them. The top ten clones hold approximately 22% of a sample with 30,000 to 40,000 clones, about four fifths of them seen once. Which antigens these TCRs recognize remains unknown. Time point here: week 5, during vaccination. Each dose of the vaccine consisted of 300 ug of mutant IDH1 20-mer peptide, with topical imiquimod. The sample was PBMCs, taken from a glioma patient whose treatment included an IDH1 peptide vaccine. The receptors come from a man aged 25 to 40 with glioma.

The chain combines TRBV21-1 with TRBJ2-2; the D segment call TRBD2 is taken from the table without a DNA check. TRBV21-1 corresponds to a pseudogene. The CDR3 consists of 17 residues. The CDR3 region has the DNA TGTGCCAGCAGTGTCGAGTCCCCGGGAGATGACCCCGGGGAGCTGTTTTTT. Residues: CASSVESPGDDPGELFF.

Comments on this clone: Mismatch with germline at one junction end may stem from a read error. The chain is built from TRBV5-6 and TRBJ1-6, with D hard to call. CDR1 and CDR2 from the germline V gene are SGHDT and YYEEEE. The CDR3 has 14 amino acids. The CDR3 is CTSSFRGGNSPLHF. The CDR3 DNA is TGTACCAGCAGCTTCCGGGGTGGAAATTCACCCCTCCACTTT.

V usage is TRBV6-5 and J usage is TRBJ1-1, with unresolved D. The V and J ends lost 4 bases and 4 bases respectively, with 13 bases between them. CDR3 length: 14 amino acids. CDR1 and CDR2 from the germline V gene are MNHEY and SVGAGI. Here the CDR3 reads CASSSHGWGTEAFF. CDR3 DNA sequence: TGTGCCAGCAGTTCCCACGGCTGGGGCACTGAAGCTTTCTTT.

This clone is labeled as medium-sized (0.01 to 0.1%). The rearrangement links TRBV7-8 to TRBJ2-6; D not certain. CDR1 is SGHVS, CDR2 FQNEAQ, per germline. V lost 3 bases and J lost 2, with 8 bases in between. The CDR3 loop spans 15 amino acids. CDR3 in DNA: TGTGCCAGCAGCTTCGGTGTGACTGGGGCCAACGTCCTGACTTTC. Its translation: CASSFGVTGANVLTF.

J is TRBJ2-1 and V is TRBV7-9; 10 nucleotides align to TRBD2. The germline CDR1 and CDR2 sequences are SEHNR and FQNEAQ (reference sequence). V lost 5 bases and J lost 7; bases outside the gene matches: 8. The CDR3 is 15 amino acids. The CDR3 nucleotides are TGTGCCAGCAGCAACCAAGCGGGAGGGCCGAATGAGCAGTTCTTC. This codes for CASSNQAGGPNEQFF.

This clone was observed a single time. One end of the junction varies from germline; a read error may be responsible. The V gene is TRBV27, the J gene TRBJ2-1, with 8 bases that match TRBD2. Germline V CDR1 and CDR2: MNHEY, SMNVEV (reference sequence). CDR3 size: 14 residues. DNA of the CDR3: TGTGCCAGCTCACTAGCGGCAGGACTCCCCGAGCTCATCTTC. It is translated as CASSLAAGLPELIF.

This chain links TRBV18 with TRBJ1-1; the D gene is possibly TRBD1 (6 bases). The CDR3 has 15 residues. Trimming left V 3 bases short and J 0 bases short, with 11 bases between. CDR1 and CDR2 (germline): KGHSH, LQKENI. The chain's CDR3 is CASSPLQGVNTEAFF. CDR3 DNA: TGTGCCAGCTCACCGTTACAGGGCGTGAACACTGAAGCTTTCTTT.

The chain carries TRBV2 and TRBJ2-3; TRBD2 is a possible D gene (7 bases). Germline CDR1 and CDR2: SNHLY and FYNNEI. The CDR3 runs to 14 residues. V gave up 11 bases and J gave up 3 bases, with 18 bases separating them. CDR3 residues: CASRGGRVTDTQYF. The CDR3, as DNA: TGTGCCTCCAGGGGCGGGAGAGTTACAGATACGCAGTATTTT.

This chain connects TRBV29-1 to TRBJ2-3; 8 bases match TRBD1. The junction had 8 bases not matched to a gene; V was cut back by 4 bases and J by 5 bases. The CDR3 is made up of 14 amino acids. Per the germline V gene, CDR1 is SQVTM and CDR2 is ANQGSEA. This CDR3 is CSVAGQGVGDTQYF. The CDR3 DNA follows: TGCAGCGTTGCCGGACAGGGCGTGGGAGATACGCAGTATTTT.

The chain is built from TRBV5-1 and TRBJ2-2, with 11 bases aligning to TRBD2. The V and J ends lost 4 bases and 4 bases, in that order; junction bases with no gene match: 12. The length of the CDR3 is 18 residues. Germline CDR1 and CDR2: SGHRS and YFSETQ. DNA of the CDR3: TGCGCCAGCAGCGTACGACTAGCGGGAAGTCGGAGCACCGGGGAGCTGTTTTTT. It is translated as CASSVRLAGSRSTGELFF.

The chain recombines TRBV27 with TRBJ2-1; TRBD2 matches 8 bases. The germline gives CDR1 MNHEY, CDR2 SMNVEV (reference sequence). The CDR3 length is 16 residues. Trimming took 5 bases from V and 4 from J; bases not matched to a gene: 10. The CDR3 coding sequence is TGTGCCAGCAGTACTATAGCGGGAAGGGGATACAATGAGCAGTTCTTC. Translating it yields CASSTIAGRGYNEQFF.

The rearrangement joins TRBV27 to TRBJ2-7; 13 nucleotides line up with TRBD2. Trimming at V came to 0 bases and at J to 6 bases, leaving 8 bases not matched to a gene. Germline V gene data show CDR1 as MNHEY and CDR2 as SMNVEV (reference sequence). CDR3 length equals 17 residues. CDR3 amino acids: CASSLSTSGRASREQYF. CDR3 DNA sequence: TGTGCCAGCAGTTTATCTACTAGCGGGAGGGCCTCTCGCGAGCAGTACTTC.

This clone was observed a handful of times. The chain joins TRBV6-1 to TRBJ1-5, with 7 bases aligning to TRBD1. V was pared by 10 bases and J by 4 bases, with 7 bases of the junction left unmatched. The CDR3 has 13 residues. Germline-derived CDR1 and CDR2 are MNHNS and SASEGT. Here the CDR3 DNA reads TGTGCCACAGGGGACAGACTAAATCAGCCCCAGCATTTT. This translates into CATGDRLNQPQHF.

The sample holds a few counts of this clone. J is TRBJ1-1 and V is TRBV4-3, with D uncertain. Deletions cut 0 bases from V and 5 bases from J, with 10 bases between. Germline V CDR1 and CDR2: LGHNA, YSLEER. The CDR3 totals 14 residues. The CDR3 bases are TGCGCCAGCAGCCAAGATAGTTACGGAACTGAAGCTTTCTTT. It is translated as CASSQDSYGTEAFF.

V and J are TRBV28 and TRBJ1-1, with 9 bases matching TRBD1. CDR1 and CDR2 from the germline V gene are MDHEN and SYDVKM. Trimming cost V 3 bases and J 2 bases; bases outside gene matches: 1. The CDR3 covers 14 residues. The CDR3 DNA is TGTGCCAGCAGTTTGGACAGGGGAAACACTGAAGCTTTCTTT. Its protein is CASSLDRGNTEAFF.

The gene calls are TRBV10-3 and TRBJ2-7, with 7 bases fitting TRBD1. CDR3 length: 14 amino acids. The germline V gene has CDR1 ENHRY and CDR2 SYGVKD. V lost 5 bases to trimming and J lost 5 bases; unmatched junction nucleotides: 9. In nucleotides, the CDR3 is TGTGCCATCAGTAATGGGGACAGCGACCACGAGCAGTACTTC. Protein: CAISNGDSDHEQYF.

The rearrangement uses TRBV7-2 and TRBJ2-1; D is possibly TRBD2 (6 bases). The V gene's germline CDR1 is SGHTA and CDR2 FQGNSA. V gave up 2 bases and J gave up 9 bases, with 14 bases separating them. The CDR3 is 14 residues long. For the CDR3, the DNA is TGTGCCAGCAGCTTAATGTCTAGCGAGGGTGAGCAGTTCTTC. It translates to CASSLMSSEGEQFF.

The genes are TRBV2 and TRBJ2-7; possibly TRBD2 for D (5 bases). The V end was cut by 4 bases, the J end by 6 bases, with 13 bases between. CDR3 length equals 13 residues. In germline, CDR1 is SNHLY, CDR2 FYNNEI. This chain's CDR3 is CASSGELRGEQYF. The CDR3 DNA sequence: TGTGCCAGCAGTGGGGAGCTCCGCGGCGAGCAGTACTTC.